This TCR beta chain was profiled in a study of human T cells and chemical hapten exposure. TCRdb itself ran the RACE reads through MiXCR, one entry per CDR3 protein. The sample yields around 71,000 distinct CDR3 sequences, over 7.5% seen once. With 5 bases clipped from V and 1 base from J, the junction kept 7 bases outside the gene matches. The CDR3 has 15 amino acids. Germline V gene lookup returns CDR1 SGHAT and CDR2 FQNNGV. Time point denoted: patch test 1, 2 weeks after DPC sensitization. Indicated treatment: therapeutic diphenylcyclopropenone sensitization with weekly scalp DPC. The chain is built from TRBV11-2 and TRBJ2-7; 8 bases line up with TRBD1. Here the sequenced sample was whole blood, taken in connection with sensitization to the hapten diphenylcyclopropenone (DPC). The receptor's source is a woman in her forties with alopecia areata. Some clones in this sample may be carry-over from other donors' samples. The CDR3 sequence: CASSRSGTGSYEQYF. CDR3 in DNA: TGTGCCAGCAGCCGGTCCGGGACAGGATCCTACGAGCAGTACTTC.